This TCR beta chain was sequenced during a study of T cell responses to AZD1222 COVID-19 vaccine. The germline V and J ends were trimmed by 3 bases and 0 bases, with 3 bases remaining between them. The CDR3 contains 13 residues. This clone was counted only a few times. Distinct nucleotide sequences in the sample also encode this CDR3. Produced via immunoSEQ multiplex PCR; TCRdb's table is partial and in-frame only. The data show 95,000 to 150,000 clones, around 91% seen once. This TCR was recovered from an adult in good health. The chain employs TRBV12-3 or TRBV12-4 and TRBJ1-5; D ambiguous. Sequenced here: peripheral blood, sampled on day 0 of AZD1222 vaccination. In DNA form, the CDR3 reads TGTGCCAGCAGTTTCACTAGCAATCAGCCCCAGCATTTT. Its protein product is CASSFTSNQPQHF.